The rows below give T cell receptor beta chains drawn from one sample of a study of CD8 T cells in Susac syndrome. TCRdb called the immunoSEQ multiplex PCR reads again in MiXCR, with one record for every CDR3 protein. This table has about 140,000 distinct CDR3 sequences, roughly 95% appearing once. The specimen sequenced was CD4+ T cells from PBMCs. The source of these receptors is a human donor with multiple sclerosis. The CDR3 runs from the conserved cysteine through the conserved F or W. D genes are given only for firm matches. Size tells how often a clone was seen (once, few, many) or the class of an expanded clone, and some rows leave it out.

CDR3 DNA: TGTGCCAGCAGGGGGAATACACCTCCCTACGAGCAGTACTTC
CDR3 protein: CASRGNTPPYEQYF
clone size: NA
D gene: NA
J gene: TRBJ2-7
V gene: TRBV12-3/TRBV12-4

CDR3 DNA: TGCGCCAGCAGCATCGTTGAATCGCTGGCGGGGGGCGAGCAGTACTTC
CDR3 protein: CASSIVESLAGGEQYF
clone size: NA
D gene: TRBD2
J gene: TRBJ2-7
V gene: TRBV5-1

CDR3 DNA: TGTGCCAGCAGCCAAGATACAGGGGGCTTAGAGACCCAGTACTTC
CDR3 protein: CASSQDTGGLETQYF
clone size: NA
D gene: TRBD1
J gene: TRBJ2-5
V gene: TRBV4-2

CDR3 DNA: TGTGCCAGCACCGTTAGACTAGCAGGGGACGAGCAGTACTTC
CDR3 protein: CASTVRLAGDEQYF
clone size: NA
D gene: NA
J gene: TRBJ2-7
V gene: TRBV2

CDR3 DNA: TGCGCCAGCAGCCAGGCGTTCGGAGCGGGAGGTGGCAAAAACATTCAGTACTTC
CDR3 protein: CASSQAFGAGGGKNIQYF
clone size: NA
D gene: TRBD2
J gene: TRBJ2-4
V gene: TRBV4-1

CDR3 DNA: TGTGCCAGCAGTCGGGACGGTGGGAGCGGGGAGCTGTTTTTT
CDR3 protein: CASSRDGGSGELFF
clone size: NA
D gene: NA
J gene: TRBJ2-2
V gene: TRBV9

CDR3 DNA: TGTGCCTGGAGTCGAGGGGGGGCTGAAGCTTTCTTT
CDR3 protein: CAWSRGGAEAFF
clone size: once
D gene: NA
J gene: TRBJ1-1
V gene: TRBV30

CDR3 DNA: TGTGCCAGTAGTATCTCGGCTACCGGCCATGGCTACACCTTC
CDR3 protein: CASSISATGHGYTF
clone size: NA
D gene: NA
J gene: TRBJ1-2
V gene: TRBV19

CDR3 DNA: TGTGCCAGCAGCCGAGGAGGGACAGACGAGCAGTACTTC
CDR3 protein: CASSRGGTDEQYF
clone size: few
D gene: NA
J gene: TRBJ2-7
V gene: TRBV7-9

CDR3 DNA: TGTGCCAGCAGCGTAGTGGGGTATGGCGAGCAGTACTTC
CDR3 protein: CASSVVGYGEQYF
clone size: once
D gene: NA
J gene: TRBJ2-7
V gene: TRBV9

CDR3 DNA: TGTGCCAGCAGTGATCAAATAGCGGGAGGGCCCTACGAGCAGTACTTC
CDR3 protein: CASSDQIAGGPYEQYF
clone size: NA
D gene: TRBD2
J gene: TRBJ2-7
V gene: TRBV6-1

CDR3 DNA: TGCAGTGCTTACCCCACGTTTGGCGGGAGGCGTAATGAGCAGTTCTTC
CDR3 protein: CSAYPTFGGRRNEQFF
clone size: NA
D gene: TRBD2
J gene: TRBJ2-1
V gene: TRBV20-1

CDR3 DNA: TGTGCCAGCTCACCACCCGGCGAGACCCAGTACTTC
CDR3 protein: CASSPPGETQYF
clone size: few
D gene: NA
J gene: TRBJ2-5
V gene: TRBV18

CDR3 DNA: TGTGCCAGCAGTAAATACGGGGGGGCCAGGGATGAGCAGTTCTTC
CDR3 protein: CASSKYGGARDEQFF
clone size: NA
D gene: TRBD2
J gene: TRBJ2-1
V gene: TRBV27

CDR3 DNA: TGTGCCAGCAGGCAGCAGCGGGCGGGGACCGGAGAGCCGTTCAACTATGGCTACACCTTC
CDR3 protein: CASRQQRAGTGEPFNYGYTF
clone size: NA
D gene: NA
J gene: TRBJ1-2
V gene: TRBV5-4

CDR3 DNA: TGTGCCAGCAGTTTCCTGACCGGGACTAGGGGGACTGAGCAGTTCTTC
CDR3 protein: CASSFLTGTRGTEQFF
clone size: NA
D gene: TRBD2
J gene: TRBJ2-1
V gene: TRBV6-5

CDR3 DNA: TGTGCCAGCAGCCAAGACGGGCAGGGGGCATGGATGGAGACCCAGTACTTC
CDR3 protein: CASSQDGQGAWMETQYF
clone size: NA
D gene: TRBD1
J gene: TRBJ2-5
V gene: TRBV3-1

CDR3 DNA: TGTGCCAGCAGCAGCCCATGGAGCAATGAGCAGTTCTTC
CDR3 protein: CASSSPWSNEQFF
clone size: NA
D gene: NA
J gene: TRBJ2-1
V gene: TRBV11-2

CDR3 DNA: TGTGCCAGCAGCTTAGCGCCGGAGACGCCCCAGCATTTT
CDR3 protein: CASSLAPETPQHF
clone size: NA
D gene: NA
J gene: TRBJ1-5
V gene: TRBV7-9

CDR3 DNA: TGTGCCAGCAGACGCCAGACGAACACTGAAGCTTTCTTT
CDR3 protein: CASRRQTNTEAFF
clone size: NA
D gene: NA
J gene: TRBJ1-1
V gene: TRBV12-3/TRBV12-4

CDR3 DNA: TGCAGTGCCCTGAGAGGAGGCGCTGGGGCCAACGTCCCGACTTTC
CDR3 protein: CSALRGGAGANVPTF
clone size: NA
D gene: NA
J gene: TRBJ2-6
V gene: TRBV20-1

CDR3 DNA: TGTGCCAGTAGTATACTCCGAGCGGGACTTGGGGCCAACGTCCTGACTTTC
CDR3 protein: CASSILRAGLGANVLTF
clone size: NA
D gene: TRBD2
J gene: TRBJ2-6
V gene: TRBV19

CDR3 DNA: TGTGCCAGCAGTGAAGCAAGGCGGGTCTCCTACAATGAGCAGTTCTTC
CDR3 protein: CASSEARRVSYNEQFF
clone size: NA
D gene: NA
J gene: TRBJ2-1
V gene: TRBV6-1

CDR3 DNA: TGTGCCAGCAGTTTTCGGTTCCAGCCTACCTACTACGAGCAGTACTTC
CDR3 protein: CASSFRFQPTYYEQYF
clone size: once
D gene: NA
J gene: TRBJ2-7
V gene: TRBV27

CDR3 DNA: TGTGCCACCAGTGAATCTAGGAGAGGTGAGCAGTTCTTC
CDR3 protein: CATSESRRGEQFF
clone size: NA
D gene: NA
J gene: TRBJ2-1
V gene: TRBV24-1

CDR3 DNA: TGCAGTGCTAGAACAACCCCGGGACTAGCGGGAGGGACGCGGCAGGTAACAGATACGCAGTATTTT
CDR3 protein: CSARTTPGLAGGTRQVTDTQYF
clone size: NA
D gene: TRBD2
J gene: TRBJ2-3
V gene: TRBV20-1

CDR3 DNA: TGTGCCAGCAGTCTCCCTAGGACAGGGAGGAACTATGGCTACACCTTC
CDR3 protein: CASSLPRTGRNYGYTF
clone size: NA
D gene: TRBD1
J gene: TRBJ1-2
V gene: TRBV3-1

CDR3 DNA: TGTGCCAGCAGCCCGGCCAGGGGGAACACCGGGGAGCTGTTTTTT
CDR3 protein: CASSPARGNTGELFF
clone size: NA
D gene: NA
J gene: TRBJ2-2
V gene: TRBV3-1

CDR3 DNA: TGTGCCAGCAGTTTACAGGCCGGACCTACTAATGAAAAACTGTTTTTT
CDR3 protein: CASSLQAGPTNEKLFF
clone size: NA
D gene: NA
J gene: TRBJ1-4
V gene: TRBV12-3/TRBV12-4

CDR3 DNA: TGCAGCGTTAGTCAGGGTACAGATACGCAGTATTTT
CDR3 protein: CSVSQGTDTQYF
clone size: NA
D gene: NA
J gene: TRBJ2-3
V gene: TRBV29-1

CDR3 DNA: TGTGCCAGCAGTCCTATACCCGGGACAGGGTCCCACGAGCAGTACTTC
CDR3 protein: CASSPIPGTGSHEQYF
clone size: NA
D gene: TRBD1
J gene: TRBJ2-7
V gene: TRBV27

CDR3 DNA: TGTGCCAGCAGCTTAAGGGAGATCACAGATACGCAGTATTTT
CDR3 protein: CASSLREITDTQYF
clone size: few
D gene: NA
J gene: TRBJ2-3
V gene: TRBV7-9

CDR3 DNA: TGTGCCAGCAGGAGGGAACAGGGAACGAGTGGCTACACCTTC
CDR3 protein: CASRREQGTSGYTF
clone size: NA
D gene: NA
J gene: TRBJ1-2
V gene: TRBV6-1

CDR3 DNA: TGCGCCAGCAGCTCCGGACTAGCGGGAGGGCCGTCTTACGAGCAGTACTTC
CDR3 protein: CASSSGLAGGPSYEQYF
clone size: NA
D gene: TRBD2
J gene: TRBJ2-7
V gene: TRBV5-1

CDR3 DNA: TGCGCCAGCAGCTTGGGAGGGGCGTCGGATACGCAGTATTTT
CDR3 protein: CASSLGGASDTQYF
clone size: NA
D gene: NA
J gene: TRBJ2-3
V gene: TRBV5-1

CDR3 DNA: TGTGCCAGTTCGCCCAGGGGGAGGAATGAGCAGTTCTTC
CDR3 protein: CASSPRGRNEQFF
clone size: NA
D gene: NA
J gene: TRBJ2-1
V gene: TRBV19

CDR3 DNA: TGTGCCAGCAGTCAAATGAGCGGGAACACTGAAGCTTTCTTT
CDR3 protein: CASSQMSGNTEAFF
clone size: NA
D gene: NA
J gene: TRBJ1-1
V gene: TRBV6-5

CDR3 DNA: TGTGCCAGCAGTTTATTCGGGACAGGGAACAATGAGCAGTTCTTC
CDR3 protein: CASSLFGTGNNEQFF
clone size: NA
D gene: TRBD1
J gene: TRBJ2-1
V gene: TRBV28

CDR3 DNA: TGTGCCACCAACCGCCCGCCAGGACAGGGCTCCTACGAGCAGTACTTC
CDR3 protein: CATNRPPGQGSYEQYF
clone size: NA
D gene: TRBD1
J gene: TRBJ2-7
V gene: TRBV6-1

CDR3 DNA: TGTGCCAGCAGCCAAGGCCTTTCTACTAGCGGGACGACCTACGAGCAGTACTTC
CDR3 protein: CASSQGLSTSGTTYEQYF
clone size: NA
D gene: TRBD2
J gene: TRBJ2-7
V gene: TRBV4-2

CDR3 DNA: TGTGCCAGCAGTTTCGTGGCATCATATGGCTACACCTTC
CDR3 protein: CASSFVASYGYTF
clone size: NA
D gene: NA
J gene: TRBJ1-2
V gene: TRBV12-3/TRBV12-4

CDR3 DNA: TGTGCCAGCAGCGTAGACCCCAGCGGGGGGGCCGCAGATACGCAGTATTTT
CDR3 protein: CASSVDPSGGAADTQYF
clone size: NA
D gene: TRBD2
J gene: TRBJ2-3
V gene: TRBV9

CDR3 DNA: TGTGCCAGCAGTTTCCCAGAGGGAACAGCCCCTGAAGCTTTCTTT
CDR3 protein: CASSFPEGTAPEAFF
clone size: NA
D gene: NA
J gene: TRBJ1-1
V gene: TRBV12-3/TRBV12-4

CDR3 DNA: TGCAGTGGCACAGCGATCCAAGAGACCCAGTACTTC
CDR3 protein: CSGTAIQETQYF
clone size: once
D gene: NA
J gene: TRBJ2-5
V gene: TRBV20-1

CDR3 DNA: TGCAGCGTTGATTTACAGGGGGTAACTGAAGCTTTCTTT
CDR3 protein: CSVDLQGVTEAFF
clone size: NA
D gene: TRBD1
J gene: TRBJ1-1
V gene: TRBV29-1

CDR3 DNA: TGTGCCAGCAGCGTAGAGGGGACAGGGGGTAACGCTGAAGCTTTCTTT
CDR3 protein: CASSVEGTGGNAEAFF
clone size: NA
D gene: TRBD1
J gene: TRBJ1-1
V gene: TRBV9

CDR3 DNA: TGCAGTGCTAGAGATACACGGGACAGGGTGAACACTGAAGCTTTCTTT
CDR3 protein: CSARDTRDRVNTEAFF
clone size: once
D gene: TRBD1
J gene: TRBJ1-1
V gene: TRBV20-1

CDR3 DNA: TGTGCCAGTAGTAAGACCTACAATGAGCAGTTCTTC
CDR3 protein: CASSKTYNEQFF
clone size: NA
D gene: NA
J gene: TRBJ2-1
V gene: TRBV19

CDR3 DNA: TGTGCCAGCAGCCAATCTTTAGCGGGGGGCCATAAAGAGACCCAGTACTTC
CDR3 protein: CASSQSLAGGHKETQYF
clone size: NA
D gene: TRBD2
J gene: TRBJ2-5
V gene: TRBV3-1

CDR3 DNA: TGTGCCAGCAGCTTACACGCACCTGCTGAAGCTTTCTTT
CDR3 protein: CASSLHAPAEAFF
clone size: NA
D gene: NA
J gene: TRBJ1-1
V gene: TRBV7-9

CDR3 DNA: TGTGCCAGCACCCCAGGAAAGGGTAGTAGACCCTACGAGCAGTACTTC
CDR3 protein: CASTPGKGSRPYEQYF
clone size: NA
D gene: NA
J gene: TRBJ2-7
V gene: TRBV7-9

CDR3 DNA: TGTGCCAGCAGCCTCTACAGGGGAAGTTACGAGCAGTACTTC
CDR3 protein: CASSLYRGSYEQYF
clone size: NA
D gene: TRBD1
J gene: TRBJ2-7
V gene: TRBV7-2

CDR3 DNA: TGTGCCAGTCGCCCTGGGCTAGCGGGAGGTGAGAATACGCAGTATTTT
CDR3 protein: CASRPGLAGGENTQYF
clone size: NA
D gene: TRBD2
J gene: TRBJ2-3
V gene: TRBV19

CDR3 DNA: TGTGCCAGCAGCTTAGGGCGGGGGGGCACAGATACGCAGTATTTT
CDR3 protein: CASSLGRGGTDTQYF
clone size: NA
D gene: TRBD2
J gene: TRBJ2-3
V gene: TRBV11-2